What follows are 17 T cell receptor beta chains derived from one specimen sequenced in a study of T-cell memory formation after mild COVID-19. TCRdb ran MiXCR on the 5' RACE reads and lists one entry per CDR3 protein. The sample consists of 200,000 to 250,000 distinct CDR3 sequences, around 8.8% of them appearing once. Sequencing used PBMCs or a T cell subset sorted from them (not recorded which). The receptors here all came from a man between 18 and 35 years old who had mild COVID-19 (a few samples of this study predate the infection). Cell type and time point are not known.

The rearrangement joins TRBV7-9 to TRBJ2-1, with a possible D match to TRBD1 (6 bases). CDR3 size: 14 residues. Germline V lookup: CDR1 SEHNR, CDR2 FQNEAQ (reference sequence). V lost 1 base to trimming and J lost 7 bases, with 11 bases between them. The DNA for the CDR3 is TGTGCCAGCAGCTTAGAGGGTAGGGGGAATGAGCAGTTCTTC. Amino acid sequence: CASSLEGRGNEQFF. The full variable domain, rest sourced from reference TRBV7-9 and TRBJ2-1, is DTGVSQNPRHKITKRGQNVTFRCDPISEHNRLYWYRQTLGQGPEFLTYFQNEAQLEKSRLLSDRFSAERPKGSFSTLEIQRTEQGDSAMYLCASSLEGRGNEQFFGPGTRLTVL.

This clonotype was found many times. The chain uses TRBV4-3 and TRBJ2-1, with D possibly being TRBD2 (7 bases). With 0 bases removed from V and 8 bases from J, the gap between germline ends came to 11 bases. CDR1 and CDR2 (germline): LGHNA, YSLEER. The CDR3 spans 14 residues. CDR3 protein: CASSQDRGADEQFF. In DNA form, the CDR3 reads TGCGCCAGCAGCCAAGATCGGGGGGCTGATGAGCAGTTCTTC.

This clonotype was seen ten or more times. CDR3 in amino acids: CAAGRTDTGELFF. CDR3 coding DNA: TGTGCCGCTGGGCGGACAGACACCGGGGAGCTGTTTTTT. The J gene is TRBJ2-2, the V gene TRBV24-1; TRBD1 might be the D (6 bases). V dropped 12 bases and J dropped 3 bases, with 13 bases sitting between them. The V gene's germline CDR1 is KGHDR and CDR2 SFDVKD. The CDR3 extends over 13 amino acids.

Many counts were recorded for this clonotype. This sequence joins TRBV5-6 and TRBJ2-5, with D uncertain. This CDR3 has 12 amino acids. Between the trimmed V and J ends, which lost 0 bases and 13 bases, there was a span of 13 bases. Germline CDR1 reads SGHDT; CDR2 reads YYEEEE. Written as DNA, the CDR3 is TGTGCCAGCAGCTTGGCTATAGGGCCAGCGTACTTC. Translation gives CASSLAIGPAYF.

V and J are TRBV6-6 and TRBJ1-5, with a tentative D call TRBD1 (5 bases). Germline CDR1 reads MNHNY; CDR2 reads SVGAGI (reference sequence). V lost 2 bases, J lost 3 bases, and 8 bases lay in between. CDR3 length: 14 amino acids. For the CDR3, the DNA is TGTGCCAGCAGTTACGAGGGGCCCAATCAGCCCCAGCATTTT. It yields the protein CASSYEGPNQPQHF.

This clonotype was counted many times. The rearrangement links TRBV6-5 to TRBJ1-2; D unresolved. The ends were cut back, 2 bases at V and 3 bases at J, with 7 bases in the middle. Germline V gene data show CDR1 as MNHEY and CDR2 as SVGAGI. This CDR3 contains 13 residues. The CDR3 region is CASSYGGYYGYTF. The CDR3 DNA follows: TGTGCCAGCAGTTACGGCGGGTACTATGGCTACACCTTC.

This clonotype turned up a few times. The genes are TRBV6-5 and TRBJ2-7, with 7 bases matching TRBD2. This CDR3 has 15 residues. V lost 6 bases to trimming and J lost 4 bases; unmatched junction nucleotides: 12. CDR1 and CDR2 (germline): MNHEY, SVGAGI. The CDR3 sequence: CASSRVGGGLYEQYF. DNA for the CDR3: TGTGCCAGCAGCAGAGTGGGCGGGGGATTATACGAGCAGTACTTC.

This clonotype showed up just a few times. The chain uses TRBV5-6 and TRBJ1-4, with a weak D call TRBD1 (6 bases). Trimming left V 4 bases short and J 7 bases short, with 14 bases between. Germline V gene lookup returns CDR1 SGHDT and CDR2 YYEEEE. The CDR3 is made up of 14 amino acids. The DNA of the CDR3 is TGTGCCAGCAGCGGCGGCCAGGGGTTTGAAAAACTGTTTTTT. It translates to CASSGGQGFEKLFF.

The V call is TRBV4-1, the J call TRBJ2-4, with 8 positions matching TRBD2. V dropped 2 bases and J dropped 0; count of bases not matched to a gene: 12. The CDR3 totals 19 residues. The germline V gene has CDR1 MGHRA and CDR2 YSYEKL. The CDR3 DNA reads as TGCGCCAGCAGCCAAACACAGAGAACTAGCGGTGGAGCCAAAAACATTCAGTACTTC. Its protein is CASSQTQRTSGGAKNIQYF.

This clonotype has just a few counts. The chain joins TRBV7-8 to TRBJ2-1; 10 bases line up with TRBD2. The V and J ends lost 7 bases and 7 bases, in that order; junction bases with no gene match: 10. CDR1 is SGHVS, CDR2 FQNEAQ, per germline. CDR3 size: 15 residues. CDR3 protein: CASILRGLARNEQFF. In nucleotides, the CDR3 is TGTGCCAGCATCCTTCGGGGACTAGCGAGGAATGAGCAGTTCTTC.

The table lists this clonotype with a few counts. The chain couples TRBV5-1 to TRBJ1-6; 8 bases agree with TRBD1. The CDR3 covers 16 residues. The V and J ends lost 0 bases and 10 bases, in that order; junction bases with no gene match: 9. The germline gives CDR1 SGHRS, CDR2 YFSETQ. The CDR3 region has the DNA TGCGCCAGCAGCTTGGACGTAGACAGGGGTAGGTCACCCCTCCACTTT. It yields the protein CASSLDVDRGRSPLHF.

This clonotype has at least ten counts. This chain links TRBV6-5 with TRBJ2-5; 8 bases agree with TRBD2. CDR3 length: 13 residues. Germline V CDR1 and CDR2: MNHEY, SVGAGI. V lost 6 bases to trimming and J lost 5 bases; unmatched junction nucleotides: 5. CDR3 in amino acids: CASSSGGRETQYF. CDR3 DNA sequence: TGTGCCAGCAGCTCGGGGGGGCGGGAGACCCAGTACTTC.

This clonotype was detected only a few times. The chain recombines TRBV20-1 with TRBJ2-2, with TRBD2 matching over 11 bases. The V segment lost 0 bases and the J segment 0 bases; nucleotides outside the gene matches: 3. The germline V gene encodes CDR1 DFQATT and CDR2 SNEGSKA (reference sequence). This CDR3 spans 17 amino acids. DNA for the CDR3: TGCAGTGCTAGAGATCTAGCGGGGGGAACGAACACCGGGGAGCTGTTTTTT. The encoded protein is CSARDLAGGTNTGELFF.

There are a few counts of this clonotype. The V call is TRBV6-1, the J call TRBJ2-7, with TRBD1 matching 11 bases. This CDR3 has 14 residues. The V and J ends lost 1 base and 5 bases, in that order; junction bases with no gene match: 1. Germline loops: CDR1 MNHNS, CDR2 SASEGT. CDR3 residues: CASSEVGQGDEQYF. CDR3 sequence (DNA): TGTGCCAGCAGTGAAGTGGGACAGGGGGACGAGCAGTACTTC.

There are many counts of this clonotype. The V call is TRBV4-1, the J call TRBJ2-6, with 8 bases identical to TRBD2. J was trimmed by 0 bases and V by 4 bases; bases with no gene match: 11. The germline CDR1 and CDR2 sequences are MGHRA and YSYEKL. The CDR3 spans 19 residues. The chain's CDR3 is CASSPPGKRGPSGANVLTF. The CDR3 nucleotides are TGCGCCAGCAGCCCCCCTGGAAAGCGGGGGCCCTCTGGGGCCAACGTCCTGACTTTC.

V and J are TRBV5-1 and TRBJ2-7, with 7 bases fitting TRBD2. The V segment lost 3 bases and the J segment 2 bases; nucleotides outside the gene matches: 5. Per the germline V gene, CDR1 is SGHRS and CDR2 is YFSETQ. The CDR3 runs 14 residues. Here the CDR3 reads CASSSDGTTYEQYV. The CDR3 DNA is TGCGCCAGCAGCTCAGACGGGACTACCTACGAGCAGTACGTC.

The table lists this clonotype with a few counts. This chain uses TRBV5-1 with TRBJ2-7; possibly TRBD1 or TRBD2 for D (6 bases each). Trimming removed 6 bases at V and 5 bases at J, with 18 bases between. Germline lookup yields CDR1 SGHRS and CDR2 YFSETQ. The CDR3 covers 14 residues. The CDR3 region has the DNA TGCGCCAGCACCCTACTAGGGGGGCCGGACGAGCAGTACGTC. This sequence encodes CASTLLGGPDEQYV.